These T cell receptor beta chains were read from a single sample in a study of beta chain features in type 1 diabetes. The protocol was immunoSEQ multiplex PCR, while the TCRdb copy is restricted to in-frame clones and leaves out a portion. The data show a few hundred thousand clones, with around a tenth seen just once and approximately 0.6% held by the top ten. The specimen sequenced was central memory CD4+ T cells from blood. The receptors come from a man aged 30 to 39 with type 1 diabetes. The CDR3 runs from the conserved cysteine through the conserved F or W. A D gene is named only where the DNA matches it firmly. Rows give clone size only sometimes, using once, few, many, or a class for an expanded clone.

J gene: TRBJ2-1
D gene: -
V gene: TRBV5-1
clone size: -
CDR3 DNA: TGCGCCAGCAGCCCCCCTAATCCAGGGAACTTTGAGCAGTTCTTC
CDR3 protein: CASSPPNPGNFEQFF

J gene: TRBJ2-7
D gene: -
V gene: TRBV2
clone size: -
CDR3 DNA: TGTGCCAGCAGTGAGATAACCGGACGGTCCTACGAGCAGTACTTC
CDR3 protein: CASSEITGRSYEQYF

J gene: TRBJ2-7
D gene: -
V gene: TRBV6-5
clone size: -
CDR3 DNA: TGTGCCAGCAGTCTAGAACCATACAGGGTTGGCGAGCAGTACTTC
CDR3 protein: CASSLEPYRVGEQYF

J gene: TRBJ2-7
D gene: -
V gene: TRBV5-1
clone size: -
CDR3 DNA: TGCGCCAGCAGCCAGGCCGGGACCCGGTACTTC
CDR3 protein: CASSQAGTRYF

J gene: TRBJ2-7
D gene: TRBD2
V gene: TRBV4-1
clone size: -
CDR3 DNA: TGCGCCAGCAGCCTACGACTAGCGGGGGCGGAGCAGTACTTC
CDR3 protein: CASSLRLAGAEQYF

J gene: TRBJ2-3
D gene: -
V gene: TRBV19
clone size: -
CDR3 DNA: TGTGCCAGTAGTATAGGTACAGGAGATACGCAGTATTTT
CDR3 protein: CASSIGTGDTQYF

J gene: TRBJ1-2
D gene: -
V gene: TRBV9
clone size: -
CDR3 DNA: TGTGCCAGCAGCATCGACAGAGGCGGCTACACCTTC
CDR3 protein: CASSIDRGGYTF

J gene: TRBJ1-1
D gene: TRBD1
V gene: TRBV29-1
clone size: -
CDR3 DNA: TGCAGCGTAGCTATGACAGGGGGCTCTTTTAGGGCTTTCTTT
CDR3 protein: CSVAMTGGSFRAFF

J gene: TRBJ1-1
D gene: -
V gene: TRBV27
clone size: -
CDR3 DNA: TGTGCCAGCAGGACGATAATTCAGGGAAGGAGGAACACTGAAGCTTTCTTT
CDR3 protein: CASRTIIQGRRNTEAFF

J gene: TRBJ2-7
D gene: TRBD2
V gene: TRBV5-4
clone size: few
CDR3 DNA: TGTGCCAGCAGCTTGGAGGCTAGCGGAACCTACGAGCAGTACTTC
CDR3 protein: CASSLEASGTYEQYF

J gene: TRBJ1-2
D gene: -
V gene: TRBV6-6
clone size: once
CDR3 DNA: TGTGCCAGCCGGCCTAGGGCGTCCCATGGCTACACCTTC
CDR3 protein: CASRPRASHGYTF

J gene: TRBJ2-7
D gene: TRBD1
V gene: TRBV2
clone size: few
CDR3 DNA: TGTGCCAGCCGAACGACAGGGGGCTGGCAGTACTTC
CDR3 protein: CASRTTGGWQYF

J gene: TRBJ1-2
D gene: -
V gene: TRBV7-3
clone size: -
CDR3 DNA: TGTGCCAGCAGCTTACCCCTTAACTATGGCTACACCTTC
CDR3 protein: CASSLPLNYGYTF

J gene: TRBJ2-1
D gene: TRBD1
V gene: TRBV5-6
clone size: many
CDR3 DNA: TGTGCCAGCAGGGCACAGGGGACCCACTCCTACAATGAGCAGTTCTTC
CDR3 protein: CASRAQGTHSYNEQFF

J gene: TRBJ1-4
D gene: TRBD1
V gene: TRBV11-2
clone size: -
CDR3 DNA: TGTGCCAGCATCGCGACAGGGAGTGGGGAAAAACTGTTTTTT
CDR3 protein: CASIATGSGEKLFF

J gene: TRBJ1-4
D gene: TRBD1
V gene: TRBV7-2
clone size: -
CDR3 DNA: TGTGCCAGCAGCCAGGGGGGAGGACAGGGGCTTAATGAAAAACTGTTTTTT
CDR3 protein: CASSQGGGQGLNEKLFF

J gene: TRBJ2-7
D gene: TRBD1
V gene: TRBV28
clone size: -
CDR3 DNA: TGTGCCGTCCGAGACAGGGGGTTCTATTTGGACTTC
CDR3 protein: CAVRDRGFYLDF

J gene: TRBJ2-7
D gene: -
V gene: TRBV7-9
clone size: few
CDR3 DNA: TGTGCCAGCAGCGTCGGGCAGGAGCAGTACTTC
CDR3 protein: CASSVGQEQYF

J gene: TRBJ2-2
D gene: -
V gene: TRBV4-2
clone size: -
CDR3 DNA: TGTGCCAGCAGCCAAGGGGGTGAAGCAACCGGGGAGCTGTTTTTT
CDR3 protein: CASSQGGEATGELFF

J gene: TRBJ1-5
D gene: TRBD1
V gene: TRBV19
clone size: many
CDR3 DNA: TGTGCCAGTAGTATAGGGCCCCGGACAGGATTCGATCAGCCCCAGCATTTT
CDR3 protein: CASSIGPRTGFDQPQHF

J gene: TRBJ1-1
D gene: -
V gene: TRBV5-1
clone size: -
CDR3 DNA: TGCGCCAGCAGGAGGACGGGAGCCTCGAACACTGAAGCTTTCTTT
CDR3 protein: CASRRTGASNTEAFF

J gene: TRBJ2-2
D gene: -
V gene: TRBV7-2
clone size: -
CDR3 DNA: TGTGCCAGCAGCTCATTAGCGAGTACCGGGGAGCTGTTTTTT
CDR3 protein: CASSSLASTGELFF

J gene: TRBJ2-7
D gene: -
V gene: TRBV6-1
clone size: few
CDR3 DNA: TGTGCCAGCAGCGCGGACCGCTCCGGGGCCTACGAGCAGTACTTC
CDR3 protein: CASSADRSGAYEQYF

J gene: TRBJ1-5
D gene: TRBD1
V gene: TRBV30
clone size: few
CDR3 DNA: TGTGCCTGGAGTTCGGACAGGGGGCAGCCCCAGCATTTT
CDR3 protein: CAWSSDRGQPQHF

J gene: TRBJ2-7
D gene: -
V gene: TRBV4-1
clone size: few
CDR3 DNA: TGCGCCAGCAGCCAGGGGGACCGCCGGGCGTACGAGCAGTACTTC
CDR3 protein: CASSQGDRRAYEQYF

J gene: TRBJ1-2
D gene: -
V gene: TRBV30
clone size: few
CDR3 DNA: TGTGCCTGGAGTGCGGGATATGGCTACACCTTC
CDR3 protein: CAWSAGYGYTF

J gene: TRBJ2-2
D gene: -
V gene: TRBV10-2
clone size: few
CDR3 DNA: TGCGCCAGCAGCCTAGACAGGGGAGGGCACACCGGGGAGCTGTTTTTT
CDR3 protein: CASSLDRGGHTGELFF

J gene: TRBJ2-3
D gene: TRBD1
V gene: TRBV6-5
clone size: -
CDR3 DNA: TGTGCCAGCAGTTCCCCCGGACAGGGGACAGATACGCAGTATTTT
CDR3 protein: CASSSPGQGTDTQYF

J gene: TRBJ1-1
D gene: -
V gene: TRBV18
clone size: many
CDR3 DNA: TGTGCCAGCTCACCACCGAGGGGGGGGCGGGCGAACACTGAAGCTTTCTTT
CDR3 protein: CASSPPRGGRANTEAFF

J gene: TRBJ2-7
D gene: -
V gene: TRBV15
clone size: few
CDR3 DNA: TGTGCCACCAGCAGAGGAGGGACAACCACCTACGAGCAGTACTTC
CDR3 protein: CATSRGGTTTYEQYF

J gene: TRBJ2-7
D gene: TRBD1
V gene: TRBV25-1
clone size: few
CDR3 DNA: TGTGCCAGCAGTCCCGGGACAGTGAGCTCCTACGAGCAGTACTTC
CDR3 protein: CASSPGTVSSYEQYF

J gene: TRBJ1-5
D gene: TRBD1
V gene: TRBV2
clone size: few
CDR3 DNA: TGTGCCAGCCGACAGGGAGATCAGCCCCAGCATTTT
CDR3 protein: CASRQGDQPQHF

J gene: TRBJ2-7
D gene: -
V gene: TRBV7-9
clone size: few
CDR3 DNA: TGTGCCAGCAGCTTCCAACGCAGGTCCGAGCAGTACTTC
CDR3 protein: CASSFQRRSEQYF

J gene: TRBJ2-1
D gene: TRBD1
V gene: TRBV10-3
clone size: -
CDR3 DNA: TGTGCCATCAGGGGGACAGGGGGGTATGAGCAGTTCTTC
CDR3 protein: CAIRGTGGYEQFF

J gene: TRBJ2-2
D gene: -
V gene: TRBV30
clone size: few
CDR3 DNA: TGTGCCAGCCGGGCCGCCTCCACCGGGGAGCTGTTTTTT
CDR3 protein: CASRAASTGELFF

J gene: TRBJ2-5
D gene: -
V gene: TRBV10-3
clone size: -
CDR3 DNA: TGTGCCATCAGTGTAGTTAGTGGCGGGTCGGAGACCCAGTACTTC
CDR3 protein: CAISVVSGGSETQYF

J gene: TRBJ2-3
D gene: -
V gene: TRBV2
clone size: -
CDR3 DNA: TGTGCCAGCAGGAGGGACACAGATACGCAGTATTTT
CDR3 protein: CASRRDTDTQYF